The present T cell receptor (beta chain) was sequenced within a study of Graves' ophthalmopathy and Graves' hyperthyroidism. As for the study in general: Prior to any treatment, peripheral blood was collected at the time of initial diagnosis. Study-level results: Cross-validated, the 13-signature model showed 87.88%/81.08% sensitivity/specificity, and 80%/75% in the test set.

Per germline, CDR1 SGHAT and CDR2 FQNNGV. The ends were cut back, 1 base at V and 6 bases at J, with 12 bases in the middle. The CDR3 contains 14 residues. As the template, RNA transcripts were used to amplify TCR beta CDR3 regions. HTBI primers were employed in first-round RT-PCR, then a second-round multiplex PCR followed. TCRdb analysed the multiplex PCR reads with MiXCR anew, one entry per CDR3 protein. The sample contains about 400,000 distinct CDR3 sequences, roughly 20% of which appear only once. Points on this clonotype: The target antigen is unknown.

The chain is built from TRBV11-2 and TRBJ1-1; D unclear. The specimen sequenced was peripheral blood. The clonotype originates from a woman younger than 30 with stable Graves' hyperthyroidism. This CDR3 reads CASSLVARAPEAFF. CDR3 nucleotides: TGTGCCAGCAGCTTAGTTGCACGAGCCCCTGAAGCTTTCTTT.